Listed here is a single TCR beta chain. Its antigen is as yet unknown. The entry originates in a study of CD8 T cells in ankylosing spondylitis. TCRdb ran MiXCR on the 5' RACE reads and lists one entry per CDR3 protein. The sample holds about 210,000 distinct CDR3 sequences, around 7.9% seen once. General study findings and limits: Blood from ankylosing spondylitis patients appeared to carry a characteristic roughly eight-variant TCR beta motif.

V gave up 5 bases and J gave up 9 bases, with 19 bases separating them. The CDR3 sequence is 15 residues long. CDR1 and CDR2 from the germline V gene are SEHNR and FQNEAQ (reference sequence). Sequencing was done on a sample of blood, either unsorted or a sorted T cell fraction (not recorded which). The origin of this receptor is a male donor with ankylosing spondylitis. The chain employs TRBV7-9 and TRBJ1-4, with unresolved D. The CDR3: CASSTQRAASKKLFF. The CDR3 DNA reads TGTGCCAGCAGCACTCAGCGCGCTGCATCGAAAAAACTGTTTTTT.